The rows below give T cell receptor beta chains drawn from one sample of a study of T cell responses to AZD1222 COVID-19 vaccine. This table comes from immunoSEQ multiplex PCR, and its TCRdb copy is limited to in-frame clones, with some not included. This sample has more than 60,000 clones; 87% occur once, and the top ten carry roughly 24%. Sequencing used peripheral blood, obtained on day 0 of AZD1222 vaccination. These receptors were taken from an adult in good health. CDR3s include the opening cysteine and the closing phenylalanine or tryptophan. The D gene is left open where the match is weak. A row's size may be missing; if present it is once, few, many or a size class.

J: TRBJ2-1
size: NA
V: TRBV7-8
D: TRBD2
CDR3: CASSPPGLASNEQFF
DNA: TGTGCCAGCAGCCCGCCGGGACTAGCTTCGAATGAGCAGTTCTTC

J: TRBJ2-1
size: once
V: TRBV3-1/TRBV3-2
D: NA
CDR3: CASSQQLQGYNEQFF
DNA: TGTGCCAGCAGCCAACAACTACAGGGCTACAATGAGCAGTTCTTC

J: TRBJ2-1
size: NA
V: TRBV5-1
D: TRBD1
CDR3: CASSGTGTGTFGEQFF
DNA: TGCGCCAGCAGCGGTACCGGGACAGGGACCTTCGGTGAGCAGTTCTTC

J: TRBJ2-5
size: NA
V: TRBV7-9
D: TRBD2
CDR3: CASSPRTSGSEETQYF
DNA: TGTGCCAGCAGTCCCCGGACTAGCGGGAGTGAGGAGACCCAGTACTTC

J: TRBJ2-1
size: NA
V: TRBV29-1
D: NA
CDR3: CSVGEYNEQFF
DNA: TGCAGCGTGGGGGAGTACAATGAGCAGTTCTTC

J: TRBJ1-2
size: NA
V: TRBV24-1
D: TRBD1
CDR3: CATSDRTGSGYTF
DNA: TGTGCCACCAGTGATCGGACAGGTTCAGGCTACACCTTC

J: TRBJ2-2
size: NA
V: TRBV5-1
D: NA
CDR3: CASSTQGSTGELFF
DNA: TGCGCCAGCAGTACCCAGGGATCGACCGGGGAGCTGTTTTTT

J: TRBJ2-3
size: NA
V: TRBV7-9
D: NA
CDR3: CASSFQIRTLPWDTQYF
DNA: TGTGCCAGCAGCTTTCAAATCCGGACTCTCCCCTGGGATACGCAGTATTTT

J: TRBJ2-3
size: once
V: TRBV4-1
D: NA
CDR3: CASSQASLSRTDTQYF
DNA: TGCGCCAGCAGCCAAGCCTCGTTGAGCCGCACAGATACGCAGTATTTT

J: TRBJ2-2
size: NA
V: TRBV7-9
D: TRBD2
CDR3: CASSRLAGGPFGELFF
DNA: TGTGCCAGCAGCCGACTAGCGGGAGGGCCCTTCGGGGAGCTGTTTTTT

J: TRBJ2-3
size: NA
V: TRBV2
D: TRBD2
CDR3: CASSGDGPSSGSRTDTQYF
DNA: TGTGCCAGCAGCGGAGACGGCCCTTCTAGCGGGAGCCGCACAGATACGCAGTATTTT

J: TRBJ2-1
size: NA
V: TRBV24-1
D: NA
CDR3: CATSDLSGDYNEQFF
DNA: TGTGCCACCAGTGATTTGAGCGGAGACTACAATGAGCAGTTCTTC

J: TRBJ2-1
size: NA
V: TRBV27
D: NA
CDR3: CASSLSSGLSYNEQFF
DNA: TGTGCCAGCAGTTTATCCTCAGGGCTCTCCTACAATGAGCAGTTCTTC

J: TRBJ1-2
size: NA
V: TRBV20-1
D: NA
CDR3: CSASRPSNYGYTF
DNA: TGCAGTGCTAGTAGACCGTCTAACTATGGCTACACCTTC

J: TRBJ2-1
size: NA
V: TRBV11-2
D: TRBD2
CDR3: CASSLSWTSGYYNEQFF
DNA: TGTGCCAGCAGCTTATCGTGGACTAGCGGCTATTACAATGAGCAGTTCTTC

J: TRBJ2-3
size: NA
V: TRBV5-6
D: NA
CDR3: CASSRTSTDTQYF
DNA: TGTGCCAGCAGCCGGACTAGCACAGATACGCAGTATTTT

J: TRBJ2-3
size: NA
V: TRBV7-2
D: NA
CDR3: CASSSGSKRPPTDTQYF
DNA: TGTGCCAGCAGCTCCGGGTCTAAGCGACCTCCCACAGATACGCAGTATTTT

J: TRBJ1-4
size: NA
V: TRBV19
D: NA
CDR3: CASTTTGANEKLFF
DNA: TGTGCCAGTACCACGACAGGAGCTAATGAAAAACTGTTTTTT

J: TRBJ2-7
size: NA
V: TRBV5-1
D: NA
CDR3: CASSLGTEQYEQYF
DNA: TGCGCCAGCAGCTTGGGGACAGAGCAATACGAGCAGTACTTC

J: TRBJ2-1
size: NA
V: TRBV9
D: TRBD2
CDR3: CASSSGTGTSGSRNEQFF
DNA: TGTGCCAGCAGCTCCGGGACAGGGACTAGCGGGAGTCGGAATGAGCAGTTCTTC

J: TRBJ2-7
size: NA
V: TRBV5-1
D: NA
CDR3: CASSSEGPISYEQYF
DNA: TGCGCCAGCAGCTCGGAAGGACCGATCTCCTACGAGCAGTACTTC

J: TRBJ2-1
size: NA
V: TRBV6-4
D: TRBD2
CDR3: CASSALAGVKDEQFF
DNA: TGTGCCAGCAGCGCACTAGCGGGAGTTAAGGATGAGCAGTTCTTC

J: TRBJ2-3
size: NA
V: TRBV29-1
D: NA
CDR3: CSVVGPTSTDTQYF
DNA: TGCAGCGTTGTTGGGCCAACTAGCACAGATACGCAGTATTTT

J: TRBJ2-3
size: NA
V: TRBV7-3
D: NA
CDR3: CASSTPGTDTQYF
DNA: TGTGCCAGCAGCACCCCTGGCACAGATACGCAGTATTTT

J: TRBJ2-7
size: NA
V: TRBV5-8
D: NA
CDR3: CASSLDPGRIYEQYF
DNA: TGTGCCAGCAGCTTGGATCCGGGACGGATCTACGAGCAGTACTTC

J: TRBJ1-5
size: NA
V: TRBV19
D: TRBD1
CDR3: CASRPGTGGRQPQHF
DNA: TGTGCCAGTAGGCCCGGGACAGGGGGCCGTCAGCCCCAGCATTTT

J: TRBJ2-4
size: NA
V: TRBV14
D: NA
CDR3: CASSRERRNIQYF
DNA: TGTGCCAGCAGCCGAGAGAGGCGGAACATTCAGTACTTC

J: TRBJ2-5
size: once
V: TRBV15
D: NA
CDR3: CATSSDRRGETQYF
DNA: TGTGCCACCAGCTCGGACAGGCGGGGGGAGACCCAGTACTTC

J: TRBJ2-7
size: NA
V: TRBV7-9
D: TRBD2
CDR3: CASSKHSGSYEQYF
DNA: TGTGCCAGCAGTAAGCACAGCGGGAGCTACGAGCAGTACTTC